This passage covers 8 T cell receptor beta chains from one sample sequenced in a study of regulatory T cells in long-lasting Graves disease. Documented time point: newly diagnosed GD, antithyroid drugs for less than 3 months. RNA extracted from PBMCs served as the sequencing template. Assembly of TCR beta libraries relied on iRepertoire HTBI primers together with Arm-PCR of CDR3 regions. TCRdb fed the multiplex PCR reads into MiXCR, producing one record per CDR3 protein. The sample yields about 540,000 distinct CDR3 sequences, approximately 13% seen once. This sample also belongs to another study, concerning T cells in Graves' hyperthyroidism and ophthalmopathy.

Here the sequenced sample was peripheral blood mononuclear cells (PBMCs), taken at new diagnosis, from a patient treated with antithyroid drugs. The receptor source for this set is a man aged 25-40 years with Graves disease.

This clonotype came up a few times. This chain uses TRBV20-1 with TRBJ2-2; TRBD2 might be the D (7 bases). Germline lookup yields CDR1 DFQATT and CDR2 SNEGSKA (reference sequence). Trimming took off 3 bases at V and 5 bases at J, with 13 bases between the two ends. The CDR3 is 14 amino acids. The chain's CDR3 is CSARGGHFTGELFF. CDR3 in DNA: TGCAGTGCTAGGGGGGGGCACTTTACCGGGGAGCTGTTTTTT.

The chain joins TRBV27 to TRBJ2-2; D is undetermined. The CDR3 runs 14 residues. The ends were cut back, 4 bases at V and 4 bases at J, with 10 bases in the middle. Looked up from germline, CDR1 is MNHEY and CDR2 is SMNVEV (reference sequence). The CDR3 DNA reads TGTGCCAGCAGTTGGGCCAGGCGCACCGGGGAGCTGTTTTTT. Translation: CASSWARRTGELFF.

This clonotype was picked up many times. The chain uses TRBV29-1 and TRBJ2-7; a possible D gene is TRBD2 (6 bases). Germline CDR1 reads SQVTM; CDR2 reads ANQGSEA. With 4 bases removed from V and 7 bases from J, the gap between germline ends came to 23 bases. The CDR3 spans 15 residues. The CDR3 is CSVGPGLGLTMEQYF. DNA for the CDR3: TGCAGCGTTGGCCCGGGACTTGGTTTAACCATGGAGCAGTACTTC.

This clonotype appeared a single time. The chain joins TRBV19 to TRBJ2-4, with D possibly TRBD2 on 6 matching bases. The V end lost 6 bases, the J end lost 8 bases, and 14 bases lay between the germline ends. This CDR3 contains 13 residues. Germline CDR1 reads LNHDA; CDR2 reads SQIVND (reference sequence). The DNA for the CDR3 is TGTGCCAGTAGAGATTACCGGGACTACATTCAGTACTTC. This codes for CASRDYRDYIQYF.

This clonotype showed up just a few times. The chain joins TRBV15 to TRBJ2-5; no reliable D call. Trimming took 7 bases from V and 0 from J, leaving 9 bases between them. This CDR3 comprises 13 residues. Per the germline V gene, CDR1 is LNHNV and CDR2 is YYDKDF (reference sequence). CDR3 amino acids: CATTPGYQETQYF. CDR3 bases: TGTGCCACCACCCCCGGGTACCAAGAGACCCAGTACTTC.

On this clonotype: Given a much more abundant clone one base away, this may be a read error. This chain links TRBV2 with TRBJ2-7, with 8 nucleotides matching TRBD1. The V gene's germline CDR1 is SNHLY and CDR2 FYNNEI. This CDR3 is 15 amino acids long. The CDR3 region has the DNA TGTGCCAGCAGTCAGGGGGCGTTTAGCTCCCACGAGCAGTACTTC. Its protein product is CASSQGAFSSHEQYF.

This clonotype was counted many times. The chain has TRBV3-1 and TRBJ2-1; weak D call: TRBD2 (5 bases). Germline V gene data show CDR1 as LGHDT and CDR2 as YNNKEL (reference sequence). There are 13 residues in the CDR3. Deletions cut 4 bases from V and 7 bases from J, with 11 bases between. The DNA for the CDR3 is TGTGCCAGCAGCCGCCAGGAGGTTAATGAGCAGTTCTTC. Encoded protein: CASSRQEVNEQFF.

This clonotype has only a few counts. The chain employs TRBV6-2 or TRBV6-3 and TRBJ1-5; tentative D call: TRBD1 (6 bases). The CDR3 consists of 15 residues. Deletions cut 8 bases from V and 2 bases from J, with 16 bases between. The germline V gene encodes CDR1 MNHEY and CDR2 SVGEGT. Written as DNA, the CDR3 is TGTGCCAGCCACGAACAGGGACGGGGCAATCAGCCCCAGCATTTT. Protein: CASHEQGRGNQPQHF.